What follows describes a single T cell receptor (beta chain). The antigen is not known. This CDR3 has 13 amino acids. The trim removed 4 bases at V and 5 bases at J, leaving 3 bases unmatched. Per the germline V gene, CDR1 is SGHNT and CDR2 is YYREEE (reference sequence). Clones were sequenced by immunoSEQ multiplex PCR, and TCRdb holds only the in-frame ones, with some missing. The sample consists of 200,000 or so clones, about 87% of them appearing once. The data are from a study of T cell responses to AZD1222 COVID-19 vaccine. Study-level findings and limits: Only a handful of AZD1222 recipients, six or seven in all, had baseline seropositivity. Clonal diversity may have been underestimated, and the donors were mostly white British, with more females than males.

The sequencing here drew on peripheral blood, taken on day 0 of MenACWY control vaccination. This receptor was taken from an adult in good health. The gene calls are TRBV5-4 and TRBJ1-1; 9 nucleotides agree with TRBD1. CDR3 region: CASSTGGRTEAFF. The CDR3 DNA reads TGTGCCAGCAGCACAGGGGGCAGGACTGAAGCTTTCTTT.